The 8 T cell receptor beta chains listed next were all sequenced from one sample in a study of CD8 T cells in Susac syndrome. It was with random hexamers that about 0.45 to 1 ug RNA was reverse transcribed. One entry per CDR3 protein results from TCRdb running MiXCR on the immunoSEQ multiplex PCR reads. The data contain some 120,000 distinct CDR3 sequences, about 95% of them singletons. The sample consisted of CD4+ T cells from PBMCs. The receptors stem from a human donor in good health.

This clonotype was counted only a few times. CDR3 DNA sequence: TGTGCCAGCAGTGCCGGGTACGAGCAGTACTTC. This codes for CASSAGYEQYF. The J gene is TRBJ2-7, the V gene TRBV2; D remains ambiguous. V lost 4 bases, J lost 4 bases, and 5 bases lay in between. This CDR3 spans 11 amino acids. Germline CDR1 and CDR2: SNHLY and FYNNEI.

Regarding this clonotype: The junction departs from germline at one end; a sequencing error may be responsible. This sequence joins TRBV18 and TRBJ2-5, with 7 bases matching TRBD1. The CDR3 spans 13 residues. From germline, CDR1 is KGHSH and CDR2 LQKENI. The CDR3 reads CASSDGLTGAPNF. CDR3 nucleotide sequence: TGTGCCAGCTCAGACGGCCTAACAGGGGCTCCGAACTTC.

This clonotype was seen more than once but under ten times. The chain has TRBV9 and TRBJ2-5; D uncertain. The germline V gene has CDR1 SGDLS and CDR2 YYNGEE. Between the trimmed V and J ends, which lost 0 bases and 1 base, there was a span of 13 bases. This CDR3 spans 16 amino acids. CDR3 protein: CASSVGTTRRQETQYF. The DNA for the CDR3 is TGTGCCAGCAGCGTAGGGACCACGAGGCGCCAAGAGACCCAGTACTTC. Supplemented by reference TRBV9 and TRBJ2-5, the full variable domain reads DSGVTQTPKHLITATGQRVTLRCSPRSGDLSVYWYQQSLDQGLQFLIQYYNGEERAKGNILERFSAQQFPDLHSELNLSSLELGDSALYFCASSVGTTRRQETQYFGPGTRLLVL.

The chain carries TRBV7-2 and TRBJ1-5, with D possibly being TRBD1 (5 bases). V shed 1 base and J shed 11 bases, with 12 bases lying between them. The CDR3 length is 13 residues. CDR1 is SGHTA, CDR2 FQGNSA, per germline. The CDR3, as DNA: TGTGCCAGCAGCTTAGGGGGCCCCAGGGCCCAGCATTTT. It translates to CASSLGGPRAQHF. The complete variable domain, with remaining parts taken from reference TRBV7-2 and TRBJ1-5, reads GAGVSQSPSNKVTEKGKDVELRCDPISGHTALYWYRQSLGQGLEFLIYFQGNSAPDKSGLPSDRFSAERTGGSVSTLTIQRTQQEDSAVYLCASSLGGPRAQHFGDGTRLSIL.

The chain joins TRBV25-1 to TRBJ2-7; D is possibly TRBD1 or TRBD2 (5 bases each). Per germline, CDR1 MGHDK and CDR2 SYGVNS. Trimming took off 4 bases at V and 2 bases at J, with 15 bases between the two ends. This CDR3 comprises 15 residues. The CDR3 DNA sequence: TGTGCCAGCAGTGGGACGGGACCTGTCACCTACGAGCAGTACTTC. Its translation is CASSGTGPVTYEQYF.

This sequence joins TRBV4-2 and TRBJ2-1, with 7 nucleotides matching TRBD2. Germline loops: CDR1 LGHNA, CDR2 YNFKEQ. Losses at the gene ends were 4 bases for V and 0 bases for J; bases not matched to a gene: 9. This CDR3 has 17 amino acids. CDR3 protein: CASSRTTSASSYNEQFF. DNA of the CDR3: TGTGCCAGCAGCCGGACAACTAGCGCCAGCTCCTACAATGAGCAGTTCTTC.

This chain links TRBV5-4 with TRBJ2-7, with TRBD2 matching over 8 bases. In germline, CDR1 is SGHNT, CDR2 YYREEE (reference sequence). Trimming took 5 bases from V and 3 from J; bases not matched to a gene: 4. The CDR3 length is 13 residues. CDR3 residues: CASSFAGGYEQYF. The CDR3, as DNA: TGTGCCAGCAGTTTCGCGGGAGGCTACGAGCAGTACTTC.

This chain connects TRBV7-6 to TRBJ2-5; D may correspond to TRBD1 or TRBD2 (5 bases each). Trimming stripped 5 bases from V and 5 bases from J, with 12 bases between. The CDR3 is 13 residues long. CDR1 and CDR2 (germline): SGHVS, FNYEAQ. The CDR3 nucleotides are TGTGCCAGCAGCCCCGGGGCTTTGGAGACCCAGTACTTC. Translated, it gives CASSPGALETQYF.